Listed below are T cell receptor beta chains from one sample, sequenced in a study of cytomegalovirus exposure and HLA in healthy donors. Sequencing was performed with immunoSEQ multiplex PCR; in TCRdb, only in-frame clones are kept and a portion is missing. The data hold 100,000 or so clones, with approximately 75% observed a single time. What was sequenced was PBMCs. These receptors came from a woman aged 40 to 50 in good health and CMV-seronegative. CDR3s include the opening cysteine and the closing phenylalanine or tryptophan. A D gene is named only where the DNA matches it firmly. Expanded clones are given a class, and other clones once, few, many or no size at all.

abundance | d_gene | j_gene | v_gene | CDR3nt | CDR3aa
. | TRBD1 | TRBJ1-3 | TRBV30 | TGTGCCTGGAGTGTAACGTTATTGACAGGGGAAGGAAACACCATATATTTT | CAWSVTLLTGEGNTIYF
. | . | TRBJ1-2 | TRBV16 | TGTGCCAGCAGCCCCGGGAGGGGTGGCTACACCTTC | CASSPGRGGYTF
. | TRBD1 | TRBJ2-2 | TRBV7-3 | TGTGCCAGCAGCGAATCCGGGACAGGGGTCTCGAACACCGGGGAGCTGTTTTTT | CASSESGTGVSNTGELFF
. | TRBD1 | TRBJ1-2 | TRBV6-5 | TGTGCCAGCAGTCGGGACAGGGGAACCCTCTATGGCTACACCTTC | CASSRDRGTLYGYTF
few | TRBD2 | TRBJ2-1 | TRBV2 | TGTGCCAGCAGTTATAGGACTAGCGGGAGGGCCGGCGATGAGCAGTTCTTC | CASSYRTSGRAGDEQFF
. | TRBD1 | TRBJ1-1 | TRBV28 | TGTGCCAGCAGCGGAACAGGGGACACTGAAGCTTTCTTT | CASSGTGDTEAFF
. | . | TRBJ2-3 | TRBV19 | TGTGCCACCTCCCCTGGGGAGGATACGCAGTATTTT | CATSPGEDTQYF
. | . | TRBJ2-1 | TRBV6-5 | TGTGCCAGCAGTTACGGGCCTTACAATGGGCAGTTCTTC | CASSYGPYNGQFF
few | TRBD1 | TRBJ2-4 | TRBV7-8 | TGTGCCAGCAGCTTAGCAGGACAGGGAGGAAACATTCAGTACTTC | CASSLAGQGGNIQYF
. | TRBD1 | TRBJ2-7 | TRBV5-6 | TGTGCCAGCAGCTTGTTCGACAGGGCATACGAGCAGTACTTC | CASSLFDRAYEQYF
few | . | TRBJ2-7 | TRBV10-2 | TGCGCCAGCAGTTACACCTCTCGCGAGCAGTACTTC | CASSYTSREQYF
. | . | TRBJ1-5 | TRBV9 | TGTGCCAGCAGCGCCGGAGATCAGCCCCAGCATTTT | CASSAGDQPQHF
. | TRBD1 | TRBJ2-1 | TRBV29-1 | TGCAGCGTTGAAGCCCGAGACAGGGCGTATGGAAGGCAGTTCTTC | CSVEARDRAYGRQFF
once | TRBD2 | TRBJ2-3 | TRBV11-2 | TGTGCCAGCACTACATCGACTAGCGGGTTCGCAGATACGCAGTATTTT | CASTTSTSGFADTQYF
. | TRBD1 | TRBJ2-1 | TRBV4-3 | TGCGCCAGCAGCCGTACGACAGGGCTTTACAATGAGCAGTTCTTC | CASSRTTGLYNEQFF
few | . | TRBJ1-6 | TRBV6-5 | TGTGCCAGCAGTTACGACGGGCAGGGGATGACACCCCTCCACTTT | CASSYDGQGMTPLHF
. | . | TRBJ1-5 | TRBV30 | TGTGCCTGGACAGGGAATAGCAATCAGCCCCAGCATTTT | CAWTGNSNQPQHF
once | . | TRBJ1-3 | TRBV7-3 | TGTGCCAGCAGCCCTTCGGGCTCTGGAAACACCATATATTTT | CASSPSGSGNTIYF
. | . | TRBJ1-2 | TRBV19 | TGTGCCAGTAGTCTTGAAATGTCCGGGGTCTATGGCTACACCTTC | CASSLEMSGVYGYTF
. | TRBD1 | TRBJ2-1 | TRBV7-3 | TGTGCCAGCAGCTCCTGGGCCGGGACAGGGGTGGTTGAGCAGTTCTTC | CASSSWAGTGVVEQFF
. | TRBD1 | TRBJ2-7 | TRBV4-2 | TGTGCCAGCAGCCAAGACCCGACAGGGGGTTCCTACGAGCAGTACTTC | CASSQDPTGGSYEQYF
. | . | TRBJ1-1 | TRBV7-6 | TGTGCCAGCATCTCTGACAGTTCACCGAACACTGAAGCTTTCTTT | CASISDSSPNTEAFF
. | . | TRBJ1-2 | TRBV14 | TGTGCCAGCAGCCAAGATCTCCGGGTCGGCTACACCTTC | CASSQDLRVGYTF
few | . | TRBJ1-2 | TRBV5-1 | TGCGCCAGCAGCTTGGGGAAACAGGGATTGTCTTGGGGCTACACCTTC | CASSLGKQGLSWGYTF
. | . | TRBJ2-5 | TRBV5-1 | TGCGCCAGCAGCTTGGGACCCGGGGGATTCCAAGAGACCCAGTACTTC | CASSLGPGGFQETQYF